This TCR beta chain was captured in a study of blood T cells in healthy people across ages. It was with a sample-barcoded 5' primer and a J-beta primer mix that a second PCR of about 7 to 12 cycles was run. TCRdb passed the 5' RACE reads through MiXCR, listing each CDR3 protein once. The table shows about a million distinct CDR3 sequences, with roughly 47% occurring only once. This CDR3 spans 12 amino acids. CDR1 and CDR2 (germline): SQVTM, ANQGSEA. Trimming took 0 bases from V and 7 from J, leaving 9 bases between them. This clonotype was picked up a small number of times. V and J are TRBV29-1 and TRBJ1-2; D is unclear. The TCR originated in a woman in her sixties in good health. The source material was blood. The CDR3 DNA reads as TGCAGCGTTGAAGATGTGGAGACTGGCTACACCTTC. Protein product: CSVEDVETGYTF.